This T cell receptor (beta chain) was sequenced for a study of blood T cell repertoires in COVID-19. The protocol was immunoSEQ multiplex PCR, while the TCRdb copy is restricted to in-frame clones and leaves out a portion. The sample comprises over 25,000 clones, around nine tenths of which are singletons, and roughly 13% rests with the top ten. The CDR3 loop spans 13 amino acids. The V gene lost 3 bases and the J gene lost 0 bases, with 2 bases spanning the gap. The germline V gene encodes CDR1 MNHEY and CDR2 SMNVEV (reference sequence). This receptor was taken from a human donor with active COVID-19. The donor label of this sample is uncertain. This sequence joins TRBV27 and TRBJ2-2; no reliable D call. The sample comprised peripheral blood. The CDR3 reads CASSFTNTGELFF. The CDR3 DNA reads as TGTGCCAGCAGTTTTACGAACACCGGGGAGCTGTTTTTT.